The source of this T cell receptor beta chain is a study of cytomegalovirus exposure and HLA in healthy donors. Study results and caveats: In vitro checks showed that a few CMV-associated chains really do target CMV antigens.

Trimming removed 5 bases at V and 0 bases at J, with 14 bases between. The germline gives CDR1 MNHEY, CDR2 SMNVEV (reference sequence). The CDR3 consists of 16 residues. Use of 60 Vbeta and 13 Jbeta primers characterized the PCR. TCRdb's table, derived via immunoSEQ multiplex PCR, lists solely in-frame clones and lacks some. The sample consists of around 100,000 clones, 70% to 85% of them appearing once. Worth noting for this clone: The antigen is unknown.

The J gene is TRBJ2-1, the V gene TRBV27; D might be TRBD2 (6 bases). The sequenced material came from PBMCs. This sequence originates from a woman in her 40s in good health and CMV-seronegative. The DNA of the CDR3 is TGTGCCAGCAGTCAACCCCGGGGGAGCTCCTACAATGAGCAGTTCTTC. As protein: CASSQPRGSSYNEQFF.